This TCR beta chain was recovered during a study of regulatory dendritic cells for organ transplantation (dated by TCRdb to about 2017). In the study overall: Before and after allostimulation with regulatory or mature dendritic cells, TCRbeta repertoires were sequenced from sorted naive and memory CD4+ and CD8+ T cells.

The germline V gene specifies SGHVS as CDR1 and FNYEAQ as CDR2. The CDR3 has 17 amino acids, counting the end cysteine and phenylalanine. Of all the DNA, just the CDR3 is kept, 51 bases in frame from base 1. V is trimmed back by 3 bases and J by 7 bases, and the junction contains 13 bases that no gene match accounts for. Paper-wide results and their limitations: Allostimulation expanded memory CD8+ clones in both subjects, but regulatory dendritic cells appeared to induce more limited expansion than mature dendritic cells. Of the resting subsets, the one holding the most alloreactive TCR clonotypes was memory CD8+ T cells. Only a couple of subjects were sequenced, and the authors noted considerable between-individual heterogeneity in the alloreactive memory CD8+ T cell pool. Highly diverse repertoires were observed in naive CD4+ and CD8+ T cells, whereas lower diversity was observed in memory cells, and the most oligoclonal repertoires were found in memory CD8+ cells.

The TCRbeta CDR3 regions were amplified in a multiplexed two-step PCR with Vbeta-specific forward primers and Jbeta-specific reverse primers. Through the immunoSEQ service, TCRbeta libraries were sequenced on an Illumina instrument. On the study's bioinformatics: IMGT annotation was used to assign V, D and J genes, and synthetic CDR3 analogues were used to correct counts for multiplex PCR bias. The immunoSEQ Analyzer calculated repertoire clonality as one minus the normalized Shannon entropy. Clonal expansion was defined by Fisher's exact test with Benjamini-Hochberg false discovery rate control, using two-tailed P<0.01. TCRdb took this table from immuneACCESS and kept in-frame rearrangements with V and J called. Such tables lack part of the clones; where checked against another copy, unresolved V genes explain under half of the gap, and the rest is unexplained. V and J calls and clone size are copied from that table; D and trimming were computed from the DNA. The sample yields tens of thousands of clones; roughly 85% were counted once. The ten largest clones capture approximately 0.43% of the sample.

This clone occurred once. The antigen it binds to is not known. No base qualities exist here, and no much larger clone lies one base off it. FACS was used to sort CD4+ or CD8+ cells into naive T cells, defined as CD45RA+, and memory T cells, defined as CD45RO+. A couple of healthy control subjects provided the T cells used for TCR sequencing. Unstimulated sorted T cell subsets served as baseline controls for the mixed lymphocyte reactions. The Qiagen DNeasy Blood & Tissue Kit was used for extraction of genomic DNA. This sequence uses TRBV7-6 and TRBJ2-1; TRBD2 lines up with 9 middle nucleotides. This clonotype was sampled from a human donor in good health. The sample was naive CD8+ T cells from blood. The cell subset or site label on this specimen signifies: CD45RA+ naive T cells. DNA sequence: TGTGCCAGCAGCTTCGAGCGGGGGGCCCCCCTTAGAAATGAGCAGTTCTTC. The resulting protein is CASSFERGAPLRNEQFF.